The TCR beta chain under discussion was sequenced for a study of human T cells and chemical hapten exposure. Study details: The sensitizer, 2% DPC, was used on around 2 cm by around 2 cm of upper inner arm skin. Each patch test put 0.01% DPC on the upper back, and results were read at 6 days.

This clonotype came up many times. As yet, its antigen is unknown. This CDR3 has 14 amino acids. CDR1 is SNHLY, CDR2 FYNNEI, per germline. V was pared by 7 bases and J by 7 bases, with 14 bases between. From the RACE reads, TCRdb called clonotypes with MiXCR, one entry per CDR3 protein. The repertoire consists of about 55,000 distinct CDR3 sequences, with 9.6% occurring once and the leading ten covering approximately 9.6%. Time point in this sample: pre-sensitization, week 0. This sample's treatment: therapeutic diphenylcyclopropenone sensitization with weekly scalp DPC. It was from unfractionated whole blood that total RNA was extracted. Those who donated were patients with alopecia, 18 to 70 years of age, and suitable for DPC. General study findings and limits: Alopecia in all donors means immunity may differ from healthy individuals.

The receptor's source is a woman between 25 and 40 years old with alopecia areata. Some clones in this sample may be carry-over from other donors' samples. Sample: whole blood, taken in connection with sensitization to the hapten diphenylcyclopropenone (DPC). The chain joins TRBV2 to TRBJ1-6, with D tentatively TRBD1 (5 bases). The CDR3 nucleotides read TGTGCCAGCATGTGGGGCCCACAAAATTCACCCCTCCACTTT. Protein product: CASMWGPQNSPLHF.